The 18 T cell receptor beta chains presented below share a single source sample, sequenced in a study of spatial heterogeneity in lung cancer. Time point noted: sample taken at primary tumor resection. Extraction of whole RNA from tumor, nontumor lung or frozen PBMC preceded unsorted sequencing. TCRdb fed the 5' RACE reads into MiXCR, producing one record per CDR3 protein. The repertoire has 2,000 to 3,000 distinct CDR3 sequences, 4.4% of them found once; the top ten carry 25% to 35%. Sequencing used normal lung tissue next to the tumor, obtained at surgery. Every receptor here comes from a female donor with early-stage non-small cell lung cancer.

Judged by abundance, this clonotype is medium-sized. A library made for alpha chains picked up this beta chain off target, so its size means little. The rearrangement uses TRBV27 and TRBJ1-4; D is undetermined. CDR1 and CDR2 (germline): MNHEY, SMNVEV (reference sequence). This CDR3 comprises 13 residues. With 3 bases removed from V and 8 bases from J, the gap between germline ends came to 10 bases. CDR3 loop: CASSFSGFEKLFF. CDR3 sequence (DNA): TGTGCCAGCAGTTTTTCCGGGTTCGAAAAACTGTTTTTT.

A word on this clonotype: A library made for alpha chains picked up this beta chain off target, so its size means little. The V call is TRBV20-1, the J call TRBJ2-7; D call uncertain. Germline V lookup: CDR1 DFQATT, CDR2 SNEGSKA (reference sequence). Trimming stripped 6 bases from V and 1 base from J, with 13 bases between. The CDR3 is 13 residues long. CDR3: CSAEPDQSYEQYF. The CDR3 DNA sequence: TGCAGTGCCGAACCGGACCAGTCCTACGAGCAGTACTTC.

This clonotype is categorized as medium-sized. A library prepared for alpha chains yielded this beta chain as an off-target read; its size is of little meaning. The chain uses TRBV7-9 and TRBJ2-5, with D perhaps matching TRBD2 (5 bases). CDR1 and CDR2 from the germline V gene are SEHNR and FQNEAQ (reference sequence). The CDR3 length is 15 residues. V lost 5 bases to trimming and J lost 1 base, with 14 bases between them. The CDR3 spells CASSPTGSFQETQYF. DNA of the CDR3: TGTGCCAGCAGCCCGACGGGGAGCTTCCAAGAGACCCAGTACTTC.

This clonotype was picked up many times. This beta chain represents an off-target read in a library built for alpha chains; its size is of limited meaning. The rearrangement joins TRBV11-3 to TRBJ1-1; 8 nucleotides agree with TRBD1. The CDR3 spans 14 residues. After removal of 4 bases from V and 6 bases from J, the junction contained 7 bases not matched to a gene. The germline V gene has CDR1 SGHNT and CDR2 YENEEA. Here the CDR3 DNA reads TGTGCCAGCAGCTCCGGACAGGGTTACTCTGAAGCTTTCTTT. This translates into CASSSGQGYSEAFF. Using reference TRBV11-3 and TRBJ1-1 for the parts outside the CDR3, the full variable domain is EAGVVQSPRYKIIEKKQPVAFWCNPISGHNTLYWYLQNLGQGPELLIRYENEEAVDDSQLPKDRFSAERLKGVDSTLKIQPAELGDSAVYLCASSSGQGYSEAFFGQGTRLTVV.

This clonotype ranks as medium-sized. This beta chain is an off-target read within a library intended for alpha chains, so its frequency means little. The chain combines TRBV20-1 with TRBJ1-5; D unclear. The germline CDR1 and CDR2 sequences are DFQATT and SNEGSKA (reference sequence). V was pared by 3 bases and J by 4 bases, with 16 bases between. This CDR3 has 15 amino acids. CDR3 in amino acids: CSARLYPDTNQPQHF. The CDR3 bases are TGCAGTGCTAGGCTCTACCCCGATACTAATCAGCCCCAGCATTTT.

This clonotype is labeled medium-sized. Little can be read into the size of this beta chain, an off-target read in a library designed for alpha chains. This chain joins TRBV9 and TRBJ2-3, with 11 bases that match TRBD2. The germline V gene encodes CDR1 SGDLS and CDR2 YYNGEE. The CDR3 is 16 residues long. Losses at the gene ends were 3 bases for V and 2 bases for J; bases not matched to a gene: 5. CDR3 coding DNA: TGTGCCAGCAGCGGGGGGACTAGCGGTCTCACAGATACGCAGTATTTT. Translation: CASSGGTSGLTDTQYF.

In its sample, this clonotype was seen many times. Little can be read into the size of this beta chain, an off-target read in a library designed for alpha chains. The chain links TRBV6-2 or TRBV6-3 to TRBJ1-2; no clear D. In germline, CDR1 is MNHEY, CDR2 SVGEGT. V was cut by 6 bases and J by 0 bases, with 8 bases left in between. The CDR3 is 13 amino acids. The CDR3: CASRDTTNYGYTF. The CDR3 nucleotides read TGTGCCAGCAGAGACACAACTAACTATGGCTACACCTTC.

In its sample, this clonotype is medium-sized (0.01 to 0.1%). This beta chain was picked up by a library intended for alpha chains and is off target, so its count carries little meaning. The chain couples TRBV13 to TRBJ1-4, with 8 positions matching TRBD1. Per the germline V gene, CDR1 is PRHDT and CDR2 is FYEKMQ (reference sequence). The CDR3 loop spans 15 amino acids. The V gene end was trimmed by 4 bases and the J gene end by 7 bases; junction bases not matched to a gene: 8. The CDR3 spells CASSSTGEWGEKLFF. As DNA, the CDR3 is TGTGCCAGCAGCTCGACAGGGGAATGGGGTGAAAAACTGTTTTTT. Full variable domain (outside the CDR3, taken from reference TRBV13 and TRBJ1-4): AAGVIQSPRHLIKEKRETATLKCYPIPRHDTVYWYQQGPGQDPQFLISFYEKMQSDKGSIPDRFSAQQFSDYHSELNMSSLELGDSALYFCASSSTGEWGEKLFFGSGTQLSVL.

By share, this clonotype counts as medium-sized. For a library built for alpha chains, this beta chain is a stray read; little rests on its size. The CDR3 sequence is CASLPLGAQGTEAFF. CDR3 bases: TGTGCCAGCCTCCCTCTAGGGGCGCAGGGCACTGAAGCTTTCTTT. The J gene is TRBJ1-1, the V gene TRBV5-5; perhaps TRBD1 as D (5 bases). Germline CDR1 reads SGHKS; CDR2 reads YYEKEE (reference sequence). The V and J ends lost 7 bases and 4 bases respectively, with 20 bases between them. CDR3 length: 15 residues.

Worth noting for this clonotype: For a library built for alpha chains, this beta chain is a stray read; little rests on its size. This chain joins TRBV7-6 and TRBJ2-5, with D perhaps assigned TRBD1 or TRBD2 (5 bases each). Trimming left V 6 bases short and J 1 base short, with 9 bases between. In germline, CDR1 is SGHVS, CDR2 FNYEAQ. There are 13 residues in the CDR3. CDR3 in DNA: TGTGCCAGCAGACCCGGGACCCAAGAGACCCAGTACTTC. Translation: CASRPGTQETQYF.

The sample holds many counts of this clonotype. This beta chain is an off-target read within a library intended for alpha chains, so its frequency means little. The CDR3 nucleotides are TGCAGTGCTAGGGATTGGGCTGTTTGGGATGAGCAGTTCTTC. It codes for CSARDWAVWDEQFF. This chain connects TRBV20-1 to TRBJ2-1, with D hard to call. The V gene's germline CDR1 is DFQATT and CDR2 SNEGSKA (reference sequence). The CDR3 has 14 residues. Trimming removed 3 bases from V and 8 bases from J, with 17 bases in between.

In its sample, this clonotype ranks as medium-sized (0.01 to 0.1%). Because this beta chain is a stray read in a library intended to capture alpha chains, its abundance should not be given much weight. The rearrangement uses TRBV18 and TRBJ2-1; 10 bases are a match to TRBD1. Germline CDR1 reads KGHSH; CDR2 reads LQKENI. The CDR3 covers 13 residues. J gave up 8 bases and V 3 bases, and 1 base lay outside the gene matches. The CDR3 coding sequence is TGTGCCAGCTCACCCGGACAGGGGGATGAGCAGTTCTTC. It yields the protein CASSPGQGDEQFF.

Regarding this clonotype: Since the library was made to target alpha chains, this beta chain is a stray read and its abundance is not meaningful. The genes are TRBV5-4 and TRBJ2-5; D not certain. Deletions cut 4 bases from V and 1 base from J, with 5 bases between. The CDR3 length is 12 residues. Germline V gives CDR1 SGHNT, CDR2 YYREEE (reference sequence). This CDR3 is CASSVPQETQYF. In nucleotides, the CDR3 is TGTGCCAGCAGCGTCCCCCAAGAGACCCAGTACTTC.

This clonotype was detected ten times or more. Because the library targeted alpha chains, this beta chain is an off-target read whose size means little. The V gene is TRBV5-1, the J gene TRBJ1-2; D unresolved. The germline gives CDR1 SGHRS, CDR2 YFSETQ. This CDR3 is 15 amino acids long. V was shortened by 0 bases and J by 8 bases, with 17 bases between the two germline ends. The CDR3 loop is CASSLDLGFTGGYTF. DNA of the CDR3: TGCGCCAGCAGCTTGGATCTTGGTTTTACGGGAGGCTACACCTTC.

This clonotype is termed medium-sized (0.01 to 0.1%). The library was built for alpha chains, so this beta chain is an off-target read and its size means little. This chain joins TRBV4-1 and TRBJ2-3; D might be TRBD2 (7 bases). Trimming cost V 3 bases and J 5 bases, with 12 bases left between them. This CDR3 spans 14 amino acids. The germline V gene encodes CDR1 MGHRA and CDR2 YSYEKL. CDR3 nucleotide sequence: TGCGCCAGCAGCCACCGGGGGGCGGGAGATACGCAGTATTTT. Protein: CASSHRGAGDTQYF.

By frequency in the sample, this clonotype is medium-sized. A library prepared for alpha chains yielded this beta chain as an off-target read; its size is of little meaning. The rearrangement joins TRBV27 to TRBJ2-2; TRBD1 aligns across 9 bases. The CDR3 length is 18 residues. The germline gives CDR1 MNHEY, CDR2 SMNVEV (reference sequence). Germline trimming cut 3 bases from V and 3 bases from J; bases unmatched to any gene: 11. Here the CDR3 reads CASSFGTGMYPDTGELFF. Here the CDR3 DNA reads TGTGCCAGCAGTTTTGGGACAGGGATGTATCCGGACACCGGGGAGCTGTTTTTT.

Relative to its sample, this clonotype is large (0.1 to 1%). As an off-target read in a library built for alpha chains, this beta chain has a frequency of little significance. The V and J genes are TRBV12-3 or TRBV12-4 and TRBJ1-4; a weak D match, TRBD1 (6 bases). The germline V and J ends were trimmed by 6 bases and 4 bases, with 27 bases remaining between them. The CDR3 has 19 residues. The CDR3 bases are TGTGCCAGCAGCCCTGCCAGCAGGTACACAGGGCAGATTAATGAAAAACTGTTTTTT. Residues: CASSPASRYTGQINEKLFF.

By sample fraction, this clonotype is medium-sized. With the library built for alpha chains, this beta chain is off target and its frequency is not meaningful. The chain links TRBV6-2 or TRBV6-3 to TRBJ2-1; D gene ambiguous. V shed 2 bases and J shed 7 bases, with 6 bases lying between them. There are 12 residues in the CDR3. CDR1 is MNHEY, CDR2 SVGEGT, per germline. CDR3 amino acids: CASSYRSNEQFF. CDR3 coding DNA: TGTGCCAGCAGTTACCGGAGTAATGAGCAGTTCTTC.